Shown below are 14 T cell receptor beta chains from a single sample sequenced in a study of T cell repertoires in cytomegalovirus infection. TCRdb recomputed calls from the reads with MiXCR, one row per CDR3 protein. Counted here are just over 300,000 distinct CDR3 sequences, 15% to 20% occurring once; the ten biggest clones make up around 12%. Sample: PBMCs. These receptors all come from a human donor in good health (CMV status not recorded). Some clones in this sample may be carry-over from other donors' samples.

This clonotype was counted a few times. J is TRBJ2-7 and V is TRBV6-6; D gene unclear. The V end lost 6 bases, the J end lost 3 bases, and 12 bases lay between the germline ends. Germline V lookup: CDR1 MNHNY, CDR2 SVGAGI (reference sequence). The CDR3 runs to 13 residues. CDR3 nucleotide sequence: TGTGCCAGCAGCCTGGCCGTAAACTACGAGCAGTACTTC. Translation: CASSLAVNYEQYF.

This CDR3 reads CASTRLAGGRETQYF. The CDR3 coding sequence is TGTGCCAGCACCCGACTAGCGGGGGGTAGGGAGACCCAGTACTTC. The chain couples TRBV6-1 to TRBJ2-5, with 13 positions matching TRBD2. This CDR3 has 15 amino acids. The V and J ends lost 7 bases and 5 bases, in that order; junction bases with no gene match: 7. The germline V gene encodes CDR1 MNHNS and CDR2 SASEGT.

This clonotype has only a few counts. Written as DNA, the CDR3 is TGTGCCAGCAGCCGAAACCCCGGGACCCAGATGGCAGATACGCAGTATTTT. Translating it yields CASSRNPGTQMADTQYF. V usage is TRBV14 and J usage is TRBJ2-3; TRBD1 or TRBD2 may be the D gene (5 bases each). The CDR3 length is 17 residues. Germline CDR1 and CDR2: SGHDN and FVKESK. The V end was cut by 4 bases, the J end by 4 bases, with 21 bases between.

This clonotype has at least ten counts. J is TRBJ2-3 and V is TRBV7-2; 9 bases agree with TRBD1. Germline-derived CDR1 and CDR2 are SGHTA and FQGNSA. The CDR3 consists of 14 residues. The V gene end was trimmed by 5 bases and the J gene end by 3 bases; junction bases not matched to a gene: 3. For the CDR3, the DNA is TGTGCCAGCAGCCCCGGGACAGGGACAGATACGCAGTATTTT. This sequence encodes CASSPGTGTDTQYF. Full variable domain (remainder filled in from reference TRBV7-2 and TRBJ2-3): GAGVSQSPSNKVTEKGKDVELRCDPISGHTALYWYRQSLGQGLEFLIYFQGNSAPDKSGLPSDRFSAERTGGSVSTLTIQRTQQEDSAVYLCASSPGTGTDTQYFGPGTRLTVL.

The chain links TRBV19 to TRBJ2-5, with TRBD2 matching 12 bases. With V trimmed by 7 bases and J by 3 bases, 3 bases remained unmatched. CDR1 LNHDA and CDR2 SQIVND come from the germline V gene (reference sequence). This CDR3 spans 14 amino acids. CDR3 protein: CASTSGGAEETQYF. The DNA of the CDR3 is TGTGCCAGTACTAGCGGGGGGGCCGAAGAGACCCAGTACTTC.

This clonotype was seen more than once but under ten times. CDR3 sequence (DNA): TGTGCCAGCAGTTACTTGGGAATGACTAGCGGGGTCGCCTCCTACAATGAGCAGTTCTTC. Translating gives CASSYLGMTSGVASYNEQFF. The rearrangement links TRBV6-6 to TRBJ2-1, with 11 bases identical to TRBD2. Germline V gene data show CDR1 as MNHNY and CDR2 as SVGAGI (reference sequence). CDR3 length: 20 residues. V lost 1 base to trimming and J lost 0 bases; unmatched junction nucleotides: 11.

The chain is built from TRBV28 and TRBJ1-4; D not certain. Germline V gene sequence: CDR1 MDHEN, CDR2 SYDVKM. CDR3 length equals 15 residues. V was shortened by 7 bases and J by 0 bases, with 12 bases between the two germline ends. The CDR3 region is CASNRTPATNEKLFF. The CDR3 DNA is TGTGCCAGCAATCGGACTCCTGCAACTAATGAAAAACTGTTTTTT.

The chain uses TRBV27 and TRBJ2-2; TRBD2 matches at 9 bases. This CDR3 contains 16 residues. Germline V lookup: CDR1 MNHEY, CDR2 SMNVEV (reference sequence). Trimming removed 6 bases from V and 0 bases from J; junction bases left unmatched: 5. The CDR3 loop is CASSPSGGPNTGELFF. Here the CDR3 DNA reads TGTGCCAGCAGCCCAAGCGGGGGGCCGAACACCGGGGAGCTGTTTTTT.

This clonotype was counted many times. This chain joins TRBV10-3 and TRBJ1-4, with TRBD1 matching over 9 bases. The CDR3 totals 13 residues. V dropped 11 bases and J dropped 7; count of bases not matched to a gene: 8. Germline CDR1 is ENHRY and CDR2 is SYGVKD. CDR3 amino acids: CASRQGESEKLFF. CDR3 DNA sequence: TGTGCCTCCCGACAGGGGGAGAGTGAAAAACTGTTTTTT.

In this sample, this clonotype turned up a few times. V usage is TRBV4-2 and J usage is TRBJ2-2, with D possibly matching TRBD1 (5 bases). Deletions cut 6 bases from V and 7 bases from J, with 24 bases between. This CDR3 has 17 amino acids. Germline V lookup: CDR1 LGHNA, CDR2 YNFKEQ. CDR3 nucleotide sequence: TGTGCCAGCAGTCCAACAGGCGATCCAGGGTTTGGCGGGGAGCTGTTTTTT. Translation gives CASSPTGDPGFGGELFF.

The J gene is TRBJ2-7, the V gene TRBV7-2, with D perhaps TRBD1 (6 bases). Trimming pared 5 bases from V and 3 bases from J, leaving 17 bases between. CDR1 and CDR2 from the germline V gene are SGHTA and FQGNSA. This CDR3 comprises 15 residues. CDR3 coding DNA: TGTGCCAGCAGCCTACTAAGGCAGGGGCTCTACGAGCAGTACTTC. Protein product: CASSLLRQGLYEQYF. Based on the CDR3 plus reference TRBV7-2 and TRBJ2-7, the full variable domain is GAGVSQSPSNKVTEKGKDVELRCDPISGHTALYWYRQSLGQGLEFLIYFQGNSAPDKSGLPSDRFSAERTGGSVSTLTIQRTQQEDSAVYLCASSLLRQGLYEQYFGPGTRLTVT.

This clonotype was detected ten times or more. V usage is TRBV12-3 or TRBV12-4 and J usage is TRBJ2-3; the D is unclear. Trimming cost V 5 bases and J 3 bases, with 3 bases left between them. The CDR3 has 11 amino acids. For the CDR3, the DNA is TGTGCCAGCAGTGAGACAGATACGCAGTATTTT. It yields the protein CASSETDTQYF.

The J gene is TRBJ2-7, the V gene TRBV25-1, with D possibly matching TRBD1 (6 bases). The CDR3 contains 14 residues. Germline loops: CDR1 MGHDK, CDR2 SYGVNS. Between the trimmed V and J ends, which lost 7 bases and 2 bases, there was a span of 15 bases. CDR3 DNA: TGTGCCAGCATAGCACAGGGATCAACCTACGAGCAGTACTTC. Its translation is CASIAQGSTYEQYF.

This clonotype was seen repeatedly, ten times or more. V usage is TRBV4-1 and J usage is TRBJ1-4, with unresolved D. Trimming removed 3 bases at V and 5 bases at J, with 7 bases between. The CDR3 is 13 residues long. CDR1 MGHRA and CDR2 YSYEKL come from the germline V gene. The CDR3 DNA is TGCGCCAGCAGCCAGACCCGCAATGAAAAACTGTTTTTT. Amino acids: CASSQTRNEKLFF.